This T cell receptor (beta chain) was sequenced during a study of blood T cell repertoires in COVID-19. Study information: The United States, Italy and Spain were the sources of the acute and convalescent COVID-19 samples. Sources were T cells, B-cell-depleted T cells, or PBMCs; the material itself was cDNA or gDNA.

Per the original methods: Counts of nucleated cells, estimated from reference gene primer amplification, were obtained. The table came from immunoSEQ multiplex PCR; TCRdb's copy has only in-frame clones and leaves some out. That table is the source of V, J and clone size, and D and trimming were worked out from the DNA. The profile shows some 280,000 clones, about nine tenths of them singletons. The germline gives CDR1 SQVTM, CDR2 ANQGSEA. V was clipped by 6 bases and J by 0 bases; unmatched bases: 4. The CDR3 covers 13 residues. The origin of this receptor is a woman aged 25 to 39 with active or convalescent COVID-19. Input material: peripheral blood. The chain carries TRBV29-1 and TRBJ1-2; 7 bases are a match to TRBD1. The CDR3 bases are TGCAGCGTCATACAGGGGCCTAACTATGGCTACACCTTC. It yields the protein CSVIQGPNYGYTF.